The rows below give T cell receptor beta chains drawn from one sample of a study of glioma-infiltrating T cells. TCRdb analysed the multiplex PCR reads with MiXCR anew, one entry per CDR3 protein. The sample holds approximately 400,000 distinct CDR3 sequences, 41% seen once. The sample consisted of glioma tissue, nonneoplastic brain tissue, or PBMCs (not recorded which). These receptors were collected from a human donor with low-grade glioma or glioblastoma, undergoing nonglioma brain surgery, or in good health (not recorded which). CDR3s include the opening cysteine and the closing phenylalanine or tryptophan. The D gene is left open where the match is weak. Rows give clone size only sometimes, using once, few, many, or a class for an expanded clone.

V gene	D gene	J gene	clone size	CDR3 protein	CDR3 DNA
TRBV5-1	TRBD2	TRBJ2-3	-	CASSDSGTGLTDTQYF	TGCGCCAGCTCCGATAGCGGGACGGGTCTGACAGATACGCAGTATTTT
TRBV28	-	TRBJ2-1	few	CASSFYRLGDNEQFF	TGTGCCAGCAGTTTTTACCGCCTTGGGGACAATGAGCAGTTCTTC
TRBV6-5	TRBD1	TRBJ2-1	many	CASSYVGQGDNEQFF	TGTGCCAGCAGTTACGTGGGACAGGGGGACAATGAGCAGTTCTTC
TRBV14	-	TRBJ1-2	-	CASSQDLNGRGFGYTF	TGTGCCAGCAGCCAAGATCTCAACGGCAGGGGATTTGGCTACACCTTC
TRBV3-1	TRBD1	TRBJ1-2	-	CARSPLGQGDGYTF	TGTGCCAGAAGCCCACTGGGACAGGGGGATGGCTACACCTTC
TRBV20-1	-	TRBJ2-7	few	CSANALSTGRWDEQYF	TGCAGTGCTAACGCCCTTTCCACAGGGAGGTGGGACGAGCAGTACTTC
TRBV6-6	TRBD1	TRBJ1-2	few	CASSYSPTGNYGYTF	TGTGCCAGCAGTTACTCTCCGACAGGGAACTATGGCTACACCTTC
TRBV28	TRBD2	TRBJ2-4	few	CASSLAGARNIQYF	TGTGCCAGCAGTTTAGCGGGAGCCAGAAACATTCAGTACTTC
TRBV6-6	TRBD2	TRBJ2-1	-	CAGSLGLAGGLYNEQFF	TGTGCCGGCAGCCTGGGACTAGCGGGAGGGTTATACAATGAGCAGTTCTTC
TRBV6-2/TRBV6-3	TRBD2	TRBJ2-1	-	CASSYPSGGFNEQFF	TGTGCCAGCAGTTACCCCAGCGGGGGTTTCAATGAGCAGTTCTTC
TRBV4-1	-	TRBJ2-1	many	CASSQGVNEQFF	TGCGCCAGCAGCCAAGGGGTAAATGAGCAGTTCTTC
TRBV4-2	TRBD2	TRBJ2-6	-	CASSQELASHFGANVLTF	TGTGCCAGCAGCCAAGAACTAGCGAGCCACTTTGGGGCCAACGTCCTGACTTTC
TRBV19	TRBD2	TRBJ2-1	-	CASRLAGGKQFF	TGTGCCAGTCGACTAGCGGGAGGAAAGCAGTTCTTC
TRBV2	-	TRBJ1-2	-	CASSLGMVDGYTF	TGTGCCAGCAGTCTAGGAATGGTGGATGGCTACACCTTC
TRBV20-1	-	TRBJ2-1	many	CSASQVGNGRDNEQFF	TGCAGTGCTAGTCAGGTCGGGAATGGGCGTGACAATGAGCAGTTCTTC
TRBV2	TRBD2	TRBJ2-1	few	CASSELTGGPGEQFF	TGTGCCAGCAGTGAATTAACGGGAGGGCCCGGTGAGCAGTTCTTC
TRBV6-1	TRBD1	TRBJ1-1	-	CASSGRQGAEAFF	TGTGCCAGCAGCGGGAGACAGGGGGCTGAAGCTTTCTTT
TRBV4-3	-	TRBJ2-1	-	CASSQDEALPSSYNEQFF	TGCGCCAGCAGCCAAGATGAAGCGTTACCGAGCTCCTACAATGAGCAGTTCTTC
TRBV4-1	TRBD2	TRBJ2-3	few	CASSQELLAGAPDTQYF	TGCGCCAGCAGCCAAGAACTTCTAGCGGGAGCGCCAGATACGCAGTATTTT
TRBV6-1	-	TRBJ1-1	many	CASRRPGLHTEAFF	TGTGCCAGCAGGCGTCCGGGCCTTCACACTGAAGCTTTCTTT
TRBV10-3	-	TRBJ1-2	-	CAIGRDPTNYCYTF	TGTGCCATCGGACGGGACCCTACTAACTATTGCTACACCTTC
TRBV7-2	-	TRBJ1-5	-	CASSLESFCSNQPQHF	TGTGCCAGCAGCTTAGAAAGCTTTTGTAGCAATCAGCCCCAGCATTTT
TRBV7-8	-	TRBJ2-7	few	CASSQTAGQSTYEQYF	TGTGCCAGCAGCCAAACGGCGGGACAGTCGACCTACGAGCAGTACTTC
TRBV6-2/TRBV6-3	-	TRBJ2-7	-	CASSSTSTTPYEQYF	TGTGCCAGCAGTTCTACTAGCACCACGCCCTACGAGCAGTACTTC
TRBV4-3	TRBD2	TRBJ2-5	-	CASISGETQYF	TGCGCCAGCATTAGCGGGGAGACCCAGTACTTC
TRBV5-4	TRBD1	TRBJ1-2	-	CASRITGATYGYTF	TGTGCCAGCAGGATTACAGGGGCGACCTATGGCTACACCTTC
TRBV6-2/TRBV6-3	TRBD2	TRBJ2-1	many	CASSYPSGRVYNEQFF	TGTGCCAGCAGTTACCCTAGCGGGCGGGTCTACAATGAGCAGTTCTTC
TRBV20-1	TRBD2	TRBJ2-7	few	CSARALAGSREQYF	TGCAGTGCTAGAGCTCTAGCGGGATCTAGGGAGCAGTACTTC
TRBV7-2	TRBD2	TRBJ2-3	-	CASSLELAGAQYF	TGTGCCAGCAGCTTGGAACTAGCGGGAGCGCAGTATTTT
TRBV4-1	TRBD2	TRBJ2-1	-	CASSRLTGTSGSNEQFF	TGCGCCAGCAGCCGACTAACCGGGACTAGCGGGTCCAATGAGCAGTTCTTC
TRBV6-5	TRBD2	TRBJ2-1	few	CASSYARARLAGGSYNEQFF	TGTGCCAGCAGTTACGCTCGAGCCCGACTAGCGGGAGGGTCCTACAATGAGCAGTTCTTC
TRBV4-3	-	TRBJ2-6	few	CASSQTTEPTGANVLTF	TGCGCCAGCAGCCAAACTACAGAGCCGACTGGGGCCAACGTCCTGACTTTC
TRBV7-9	-	TRBJ2-2	-	CASSRTGLTGELFF	TGTGCCAGCAGCCGGACTGGCCTCACCGGGGAGCTGTTTTTT
TRBV7-2	TRBD1	TRBJ2-7	-	CASSEGGQGKRVEYEQYF	TGTGCCAGCAGTGAAGGGGGACAGGGAAAAAGAGTAGAATACGAGCAGTACTTC
TRBV28	TRBD2	TRBJ2-7	-	CCFKGLAAPWAHEQYF	TGCTGCTTCAAGGGACTAGCGGCACCCTGGGCTCACGAGCAGTACTTC
TRBV28	-	TRBJ1-4	many	CASSAWSNEKLFF	TGTGCCAGCAGTGCGTGGTCTAATGAAAAACTGTTTTTT
TRBV7-2	-	TRBJ1-5	-	CASSFDMVPQPQHF	TGTGCCAGCAGTTTCGACATGGTCCCTCAGCCCCAGCATTTT